Below, 28 T cell receptor beta chains from the same sample are listed, as sequenced in a study of tumor and adjacent non-tumor tissue in lung cancer. The template was RNA from unsorted bulk tissue. Three rounds of nested PCR, following a modified ARM-PCR protocol, produced the TCRbeta library. TCRdb re-analysed the multiplex PCR reads in MiXCR, keeping a single row per CDR3 protein. The sample yields 65,000 to 95,000 distinct CDR3 sequences, 75% to 90% seen once. Sequenced sample: lung tumor tissue. These receptors originate from a woman between 45 and 65 years old with non-small cell lung cancer.

With regard to this clonotype: Germline and junction disagree at one end, which may indicate a read error. This sequence joins TRBV6-1 and TRBJ2-3; TRBD1 agrees at 7 bases. The CDR3 has 14 residues. Per germline, CDR1 MNHNS and CDR2 SASEGT. CDR3 residues: CASSLDRSSDTHYF. In nucleotides, the CDR3 is TGTGCTAGCAGTCTGGACAGGTCCTCAGATACGCACTATTTT.

Details on this clonotype: Sequence at one end of the junction differs from germline and may be a read error. The gene calls are TRBV6-5 and TRBJ2-2, with D perhaps matching TRBD1 (6 bases). The germline gives CDR1 MNHEY, CDR2 SVGAGI. The CDR3 totals 16 residues. The CDR3 DNA reads as TGTGCCGGCAGCCCCAACCCAGGGGCGAACACCGGGGAGCTATTTTTT. Translation: CAGSPNPGANTGELFF.

Concerning this clonotype: Because it lacks the conserved phenylalanine or tryptophan at the end, this CDR3 is likely a read error. This rearrangement joins TRBV10-3 to TRBJ2-1; 10 bases fit TRBD2. Germline V CDR1 and CDR2: ENHRY, SYGVKD. The junction had 12 bases not matched to a gene; V was cut back by 7 bases and J by 0 bases. This CDR3 comprises 18 residues. The CDR3 bases are TGTGCCATCACGGGACTAGCGAGAGGTTCAAGCTCCTACAATGAGCAGTTCTTA. Encoded protein: CAITGLARGSSSYNEQFL.

For this clonotype: No conserved phenylalanine or tryptophan ends this CDR3, so it is likely a read error. The chain links TRBV5-1 to TRBJ2-5; D is possibly TRBD1 (6 bases). The CDR3 length is 14 residues. The germline V gene has CDR1 SGHRS and CDR2 YFSETQ. This CDR3 is CASSPGTSQETQYI. CDR3 DNA sequence: TGCGCCAGCAGCCCCGGGACATCCCAAGAAACCCAGTACATC.

As regards this clonotype: One end of the junction is discordant with germline, which a read error may explain. V is TRBV24-1 and J is TRBJ2-1; a possible D gene is TRBD1 (5 bases). The CDR3 spans 13 residues. Germline CDR1 is KGHDR and CDR2 is SFDVKD. CDR3 DNA sequence: TGTGTCACCCGACAGTGGAATAACAATGAGCAGTTCTTC. This translates into CVTRQWNNNEQFF.

Of note for this clonotype: A junction end diverges from the germline sequence, so it may reflect a read error. The rearrangement links TRBV11-2 to TRBJ2-7; D unresolved. The length of the CDR3 is 15 residues. Germline CDR1 and CDR2: SGHAT and FQNNGV. CDR3 region: CASSISPSPSYEHYF. CDR3 nucleotide sequence: TGTGCCAGCAGCATATCTCCGAGTCCTTCCTACGAGCATTACTTC.

V gene TRBV6-1 combines with J gene TRBJ2-7, with TRBD2 matching 8 bases. This CDR3 spans 18 amino acids. Germline V lookup: CDR1 MNHNS, CDR2 SASEGT. V was clipped by 0 bases and J by 9 bases; unmatched bases: 19. The CDR3 region has the DNA TGTGCCAGCAGTGAAGCGCACGGGAGGGGGAGTGCATCAATTGGGCAGTACTTC. This encodes CASSEAHGRGSASIGQYF.

As to this clonotype: As the CDR3 is not closed by the conserved phenylalanine or tryptophan, this likely results from a read error. The DNA is left out, because the CDR3 cannot be placed on it with certainty; the CDR3 is given as TCRdb lists it. CDR3 in amino acids: CASSYDGNEQYL. V gene TRBV6-5 combines with J gene TRBJ2-7. The CDR3 adds up to 12 amino acids, both ends counted. The germline gives CDR1 MNHEY, CDR2 SVGAGI.

The rearrangement joins TRBV11-2 to TRBJ2-1, with D perhaps TRBD2 (6 bases). The CDR3 is 15 amino acids. V shed 5 bases and J shed 6 bases, with 17 bases lying between them. Germline CDR1 and CDR2: SGHAT and FQNNGV. This CDR3 reads CASSRGLAMINEQFF. Here the CDR3 DNA reads TGTGCCAGCAGCCGGGGACTCGCTATGATCAATGAGCAGTTCTTC.

Concerning this clonotype itself: At one boundary the junction diverges from the germline segment, which might be a read error. The CDR3 DNA sequence: TGTGCCAGTAGCCCCGCCGGGACAGATGACTACGAGGAATACTTC. Translation gives CASSPAGTDDYEEYF. The genes are TRBV4-2 and TRBJ2-7, with 7 positions matching TRBD1. Germline V gene data show CDR1 as LGHNA and CDR2 as YNFKEQ. The length of the CDR3 is 15 residues.

This clonotype was seen only once. This CDR3 is missing its conserved last phenylalanine or tryptophan, likely due to a read error. The V gene is TRBV11-2, the J gene TRBJ2-7; D might be TRBD1 (6 bases). CDR3 length: 15 residues. Germline V gives CDR1 SGHAT, CDR2 FQNNGV. CDR3 DNA: TGTACCTGCAGCTTAGCAGGGGTCACCGCCTACGAGCAGTACTAC. Its translation: CTCSLAGVTAYEQYY.

A note on this clonotype: The junction departs from the called germline gene at one end, perhaps through a read error. V and J are TRBV4-3 and TRBJ1-5; D not resolved. Germline V lookup: CDR1 LGHNA, CDR2 YSLEER. The CDR3 is 15 amino acids. CDR3 residues: CASSPRNDGYKPQHF. CDR3 coding DNA: TGTGCCAGCAGCCCCAGGAACGATGGATATAAGCCCCAGCACTTT.

A word on this clonotype: The CDR3 end shows no conserved phenylalanine or tryptophan, and so a read error is likely. The chain employs TRBV20-1 and TRBJ2-1; maybe TRBD2 (6 bases). Germline values: CDR1 DFQATT, CDR2 SNEGSKA (reference sequence). The CDR3 sequence is 12 residues long. The V end was cut by 6 bases, the J end by 6 bases, with 12 bases between. CDR3 nucleotides: TGCAGTGCATCGGACGGGGGCAATGAGCAGTTCATT. Its protein is CSASDGGNEQFI.

The V and J genes are TRBV24-1 and TRBJ1-1; tentatively, D is TRBD1 (5 bases). Deletions cut 4 bases from V and 10 bases from J, with 24 bases between. The germline gives CDR1 KGHDR, CDR2 SFDVKD. This CDR3 is 16 amino acids long. The CDR3 sequence is CATSDQRQLGNTRAFF. CDR3 nucleotide sequence: TGTGCCACCAGTGACCAGAGACAGTTGGGGAACACTAGAGCTTTCTTT.

Worth noting for this clonotype: Because the CDR3 is missing its conserved closing phenylalanine or tryptophan, this is likely a read error. It is unclear where the CDR3 begins or ends on the DNA, so no DNA is shown, and the CDR3 is as TCRdb lists it. The CDR3 loop is CSARAHAGAEQFL. The rearrangement links TRBV20-1 to TRBJ2-1; the D call of TRBD2 is as the table states it, not checked on the DNA. The germline V gene has CDR1 DFQATT and CDR2 SNEGSKA (reference sequence). A total of 13 residues make up the CDR3, ends included.

In the case of this clonotype: Here the CDR3 omits its conserved ending phenylalanine or tryptophan, so a read error is the likely source. This chain uses TRBV6-2 or TRBV6-3 with TRBJ2-1; D not resolved. The CDR3 is 11 residues long. Germline CDR1 is MNHEY and CDR2 is SVGEGT. The CDR3 spells CDSSIGVEQFL. The CDR3 nucleotides read TGTGACAGCAGCATAGGTGTTGAGCAGTTCCTC.

About this clonotype: The CDR3 end shows no conserved phenylalanine or tryptophan, and so a read error is likely. CDR3 amino acids: CVSSGDRGGYTEAFS. CDR3 nucleotide sequence: TGTGTCAGCAGTGGTGACAGGGGCGGGTATACTGAAGCTTTCTCT. This sequence joins TRBV6-2 or TRBV6-3 and TRBJ1-1; TRBD1 agrees at 8 bases. The CDR3 totals 15 residues. CDR1 is MNHEY, CDR2 SVGEGT, per germline.

On this clonotype: The junction and the germline gene differ at one end; a read error may be behind it. The rearrangement joins TRBV20-1 to TRBJ2-7, with 10 bases aligning to TRBD1. The germline gives CDR1 DFQATT, CDR2 SNEGSKA (reference sequence). There are 14 residues in the CDR3. The CDR3 spells CSTRPMDRGNKQYF. The CDR3 DNA sequence: TGTAGTACTAGACCAATGGACAGGGGGAACAAGCAGTACTTC.

CDR3 region: CAITGLVGCSSSYNEQFF. The DNA of the CDR3 is TGTGCCATCACGGGACTAGTGGGATGTTCAAGCTCCTACAATGAGCAGTTCTTC. The gene calls are TRBV10-3 and TRBJ2-1; TRBD2 agrees at 8 bases. The germline V gene encodes CDR1 ENHRY and CDR2 SYGVKD. CDR3 length: 18 residues. Unmatched junction bases numbered 14, after V lost 7 bases and J lost 0 bases.

Concerning this clonotype: Its ends do not fully match the called genes, so a read error is possible. The chain is built from TRBV6-1 and TRBJ1-5, with D maybe TRBD1 (6 bases). Germline V gene data show CDR1 as MNHNS and CDR2 as SASEGT. This CDR3 contains 14 residues. The CDR3 DNA reads as TGTGCCAGCATTGTATACAGGGCAAATCAGCTCCAGCATTTT. Its protein product is CASIVYRANQLQHF.

This clonotype occurred many times. V and J are TRBV5-6 and TRBJ2-7; D is unresolved. This CDR3 region has 16 residues. In germline, CDR1 is SGHDT, CDR2 YYEEEE. Trimming took 1 base from V and 2 from J, leaving 16 bases between them. CDR3 loop: CASSLLTQWQTYEQYF. The CDR3 DNA sequence: TGTGCCAGCAGCTTGCTTACCCAGTGGCAAACCTACGAGCAGTACTTC.

This clonotype was counted only a few times. In nucleotides, the CDR3 is TGTGCCAGCAGCTTAGTCAGGACTAGCTTAAATGAGCAGTTCTTC. Its protein is CASSLVRTSLNEQFF. The chain combines TRBV7-6 with TRBJ2-1; 8 bases match TRBD2. Looked up from germline, CDR1 is SGHVS and CDR2 is FNYEAQ. The length of the CDR3 is 15 residues. The V and J ends lost 1 base and 7 bases, in that order; junction bases with no gene match: 6.

This clonotype came up once. The chain combines TRBV18 with TRBJ2-7; D not resolved. The CDR3 spans 14 residues. Per germline, CDR1 KGHSH and CDR2 LQKENI. V was pared by 2 bases and J by 3 bases, with 11 bases between. The CDR3 region has the DNA TGTGCCAGCTCACCAAGATCCGACGGCTACGAGCAGTACTTC. The encoded protein is CASSPRSDGYEQYF. The full variable domain, in which reference TRBV18 and TRBJ2-7 provide the parts outside the CDR3, is NAGVMQNPRHLVRRRGQEARLRCSPMKGHSHVYWYRQLPEEGLKFMVYLQKENIIDESGMPKERFSAEFPKEGPSILRIQQVVRGDSAAYFCASSPRSDGYEQYFGPGTRLTVT.

On this clonotype itself: An end of the junction does not agree with germline; a read error may underlie this. The rearrangement joins TRBV20-1 to TRBJ2-1; 8 bases fit TRBD1. CDR1 is DFQATT and CDR2 is SNEGSKA in the germline V gene (reference sequence). This CDR3 region has 15 residues. CDR3 amino acids: CNAGPGQGFRNEQFF. In DNA, the CDR3 is TGCAATGCTGGGCCTGGACAGGGATTTAGAAATGAGCAGTTCTTC.

This clonotype was recorded only once. This chain joins TRBV11-1 and TRBJ2-3, with TRBD1 identical over 9 bases. This CDR3 has 13 residues. Germline V gives CDR1 SGHAT, CDR2 FQDESV (reference sequence). V gave up 10 bases and J gave up 9 bases; unmatched junction bases: 11. CDR3 region: CAIRGTGIDTQYF. CDR3 coding DNA: TGTGCCATCAGAGGGACAGGGATAGACACGCAGTATTTT.

Notes on this clonotype: A read error may account for a junction end that differs from germline. The V call is TRBV6-5, the J call TRBJ2-2; possible D gene TRBD1, 6 bases. CDR3 length: 16 amino acids. Germline V CDR1 and CDR2: MNHEY, SVGAGI. The CDR3 loop reads CASSPNAGANTGELFF. The CDR3 nucleotides read TGTGCCAGCAGCCCCAACGCAGGGGCGAACACCGGGGAGTTGTTTTTT.

The chain is built from TRBV29-1 and TRBJ2-7, with D possibly matching TRBD1 (5 bases). The V gene's germline CDR1 is SQVTM and CDR2 ANQGSEA. The CDR3 has 13 residues. CDR3 amino acids: CSVTSAGSYEQYF. DNA of the CDR3: TGCAGTGTTACCAGTGCAGGGTCCTACGAGCAGTACTTC.

Points on this clonotype: Without the conserved terminal phenylalanine or tryptophan, this CDR3 likely stems from a read error. Because the CDR3's place on the DNA is in doubt, the DNA is left out and the CDR3 is given as listed by TCRdb. The chain carries TRBV6-6 and TRBJ2-7; the table's D call of TRBD1 was not tested on the DNA. Germline values: CDR1 MNHNY, CDR2 SVGAGI (reference sequence). The CDR3 comprises 11 residues, both ends counted. Here the CDR3 reads CASTADSEQYS.